This TCR beta chain was obtained from a study of cytomegalovirus exposure and HLA in healthy donors. Study-wide results and limits: Several of the most significant clusters were apparently associated with common viral pathogens in a later analysis. Later analysis suggested most CMV-associated TCR beta chains were HLA-restricted.

Germline assignment: CDR1 LNHDA and CDR2 SQIVND (reference sequence). V lost 4 bases, J lost 4 bases, and 15 bases lay in between. The CDR3 sequence is 15 residues long. PCR amplification relied on 60 Vbeta primers (plus 13 Jbeta primers). The repertoire was sequenced with immunoSEQ multiplex PCR; TCRdb's copy has only in-frame clones and lacks some. The ten top clones account for 12%, within a sample of tens of thousands of clones. With respect to this clone: Its cognate antigen is unknown.

This receptor was obtained from a man younger than 35 in good health and CMV-seropositive. The chain has TRBV19 and TRBJ2-3; a weak D match, TRBD2 (5 bases). The sequencing input was PBMCs. The CDR3 nucleotides are TGTGCCAGTAGTACCACCCGTCGGGATTCAGATACGCAGTATTTT. It yields the protein CASSTTRRDSDTQYF.